This entry lists 11 T cell receptor beta chains sequenced from one sample in a study of blood T cells in healthy people across ages. A sample-barcoded 5' primer and a J-beta primer mix were used in a second PCR of about 7 to 12 cycles. Each CDR3 protein is one row after TCRdb ran MiXCR on the 5' RACE reads. The sample lists about 930,000 distinct CDR3 sequences, almost 30% occurring once. This same sample was also taken into another study, of T cells of mothers and their children.

The sample comprised blood. The receptors were sampled from a middle-aged woman in good health.

V and J are TRBV6-2 or TRBV6-3 and TRBJ2-1, with no clear D. Trimming took off 8 bases at V and 10 bases at J, with 9 bases between the two ends. This CDR3 comprises 10 residues. CDR1 and CDR2 (germline): MNHEY, SVGEGT. CDR3 residues: CASQGSEQFF. DNA of the CDR3: TGTGCCAGCCAAGGGTCCGAGCAGTTCTTC.

This chain links TRBV11-3 with TRBJ1-5; D not certain. From germline, CDR1 is SGHNT and CDR2 YENEEA. With 5 bases removed from V and 6 bases from J, the gap between germline ends came to 17 bases. CDR3 length: 15 residues. CDR3 bases: TGTGCCAGCAGCGGATCGGGTTCTGAGGGTCAGCCCCAGCATTTT. Its translation: CASSGSGSEGQPQHF. Full variable domain (rest looked up from reference TRBV11-3 and TRBJ1-5): EAGVVQSPRYKIIEKKQPVAFWCNPISGHNTLYWYLQNLGQGPELLIRYENEEAVDDSQLPKDRFSAERLKGVDSTLKIQPAELGDSAVYLCASSGSGSEGQPQHFGDGTRLSIL.

The genes are TRBV5-5 and TRBJ1-4; no clear D. Germline loops: CDR1 SGHKS, CDR2 YYEKEE (reference sequence). V was cut by 4 bases and J by 8 bases, with 21 bases left in between. The CDR3 sequence is 16 residues long. CDR3 sequence (DNA): TGTGCCAGCAGCCCCCGGGCTGGACTAATAGGAGAAAAACTGTTTTTT. This encodes CASSPRAGLIGEKLFF.

Of note for this clonotype: The junction departs from germline at one end; a sequencing error may be responsible. This chain joins TRBV7-2 and TRBJ2-1; 10 bases are shared with TRBD2. The germline V gene has CDR1 SGHTA and CDR2 FQGNSA. The CDR3 loop spans 15 amino acids. The CDR3 here is CASSLSGGRNNERFF. The CDR3 coding sequence is TGTGCCAGCAGCCTTAGCGGGGGGCGGAACAATGAGCGGTTCTTC.

Many counts were recorded for this clonotype. This chain uses TRBV24-1 with TRBJ2-5, with D possibly matching TRBD2 (5 bases). The length of the CDR3 is 15 residues. Deletions cut 4 bases from V and 1 base from J, with 12 bases between. Germline CDR1 is KGHDR and CDR2 is SFDVKD. DNA for the CDR3: TGTGCCACCAGTGACCACACGGACTTCCAAGAGACCCAGTACTTC. This translates into CATSDHTDFQETQYF.

This clonotype turned up a few times. The chain is built from TRBV4-1 and TRBJ2-7; tentative D call: TRBD1 (6 bases). The CDR3 contains 15 residues. Germline lookup yields CDR1 MGHRA and CDR2 YSYEKL. V gave up 0 bases and J gave up 1 base, with 10 bases separating them. The CDR3 coding sequence is TGCGCCAGCAGCCAAGAGCAGGGGCAATCCTACGAGCAGTACTTC. It yields the protein CASSQEQGQSYEQYF.

With regard to this clonotype: Being one base from a much bigger clone, this may be a read error. The chain links TRBV29-1 to TRBJ2-4; 8 bases are shared with TRBD1. The CDR3 is 13 residues long. Trimming removed 2 bases from V and 13 bases from J; junction bases left unmatched: 10. Germline V gene sequence: CDR1 SQVTM, CDR2 ANQGSEA. In DNA, the CDR3 is TGCAGCGTTGAACATCAGGGGGCTATTGAGCAGTACTTC. Amino acid sequence: CSVEHQGAIEQYF.

To note about this clonotype: Here the CDR3 omits its conserved ending phenylalanine or tryptophan, so a read error is the likely source. This chain connects TRBV28 to TRBJ1-5, with TRBD1 matching 10 bases. The CDR3 runs 15 residues. V lost 5 bases, J lost 6 bases, and 7 bases stayed unmatched. Germline CDR1 is MDHEN and CDR2 is SYDVKM. As DNA, the CDR3 is TGTGCCAGCAGTACCACGACAGGGGGCGGTCAGCCCCAGCATCTT. Protein: CASSTTTGGGQPQHL.

The chain is built from TRBV4-1 and TRBJ2-5; D might be TRBD2 (6 bases). With the DNA end fitting TRBJ2-7 better, the J assignment may be wrong. Germline values: CDR1 MGHRA, CDR2 YSYEKL. The CDR3 consists of 15 residues. The CDR3, as DNA: TGCGCCAGCAGCCACTTGATAGCGGCCTTCTACGAGCAGTACTTC. Protein sequence: CASSHLIAAFYEQYF.

The J gene is TRBJ1-4, the V gene TRBV28, with D hard to call. Trimming removed 2 bases from V and 8 bases from J, with 3 bases in between. The germline CDR1 and CDR2 sequences are MDHEN and SYDVKM. The CDR3 is 11 amino acids. Here the CDR3 reads CASSLTEKLFF. In DNA, the CDR3 is TGTGCCAGCAGTTTAACAGAAAAACTGTTTTTT.

This clonotype has a count of ten or more. The chain combines TRBV6-6 with TRBJ2-3, with D perhaps assigned TRBD1 or TRBD2 (6 bases each). This CDR3 contains 13 residues. V gave up 8 bases and J gave up 4 bases, with 13 bases separating them. Germline assignment: CDR1 MNHNY and CDR2 SVGAGI (reference sequence). The CDR3 DNA follows: TGTGCCAGCGAGGGGGGCGAATCAGATACGCAGTATTTT. Its protein product is CASEGGESDTQYF.